These 16 T cell receptor beta chains originate from one sample sequenced in a study of preoperative IRX-2 immunotherapy in early breast cancer. The data were produced by immunoSEQ multiplex PCR, yet TCRdb's version contains in-frame clones alone and is incomplete. The sample lists about 19,000 clones, around four fifths seen once, with roughly 1.2% in the top ten. The treatment denotes: preoperative locoregional IRX-2 cytokine immunotherapy. The sample consisted of lymph node tissue, taken after IRX-2 immunotherapy. These receptors were obtained from a human donor with breast cancer.

This chain uses TRBV27 with TRBJ2-6; TRBD1 matches at 7 bases. Germline assignment: CDR1 MNHEY and CDR2 SMNVEV (reference sequence). The ends lost 2 bases at V and 2 bases at J; junction bases unmatched: 6. CDR3 length: 17 amino acids. DNA for the CDR3: TGTGCCAGCAGTTTAAGCCCTGACAGGGCTGGGGCCAACGTCCTGACTTTC. It encodes CASSLSPDRAGANVLTF. Looking up the rest from reference TRBV27 and TRBJ2-6 gives the full variable domain: EAQVTQNPRYLITVTGKKLTVTCSQNMNHEYMSWYRQDPGLGLRQIYYSMNVEVTDKGDVPEGYKVSRKEKRNFPLILESPSPNQTSLYFCASSLSPDRAGANVLTFGAGSRLTVL.

The chain has TRBV25-1 and TRBJ2-5, with D possibly being TRBD1 (5 bases). This CDR3 is 12 amino acids long. The V gene's germline CDR1 is MGHDK and CDR2 SYGVNS. Deletions cut 3 bases from V and 4 bases from J, with 6 bases between. For the CDR3, the DNA is TGTGCCAGCAGTGAGCAGGGAGAGACCCAGTACTTC. This sequence encodes CASSEQGETQYF.

J is TRBJ2-7 and V is TRBV4-2, with TRBD2 identical over 8 bases. This CDR3 is 13 amino acids long. Germline V lookup: CDR1 LGHNA, CDR2 YNFKEQ. V gave up 2 bases and J gave up 3 bases; unmatched junction bases: 0. DNA of the CDR3: TGTGCCAGCAGCCAAAGCGGGAGCTACGAGCAGTACTTC. This encodes CASSQSGSYEQYF.

The chain uses TRBV19 and TRBJ1-1; no clear D gene. The ends were cut back, 6 bases at V and 0 bases at J, with 17 bases in the middle. The CDR3 runs 16 residues. The germline V gene encodes CDR1 LNHDA and CDR2 SQIVND (reference sequence). Written as DNA, the CDR3 is TGTGCCAGTAGGCAGGAGCCTGGCAGACTGAACACTGAAGCTTTCTTT. It translates to CASRQEPGRLNTEAFF.

CDR3 residues: CAVPRGGSRSGTGELFF. The CDR3 DNA follows: TGTGCCGTCCCCCGGGGCGGGAGTCGGTCGGGCACCGGGGAGCTGTTTTTT. The genes are TRBV28 and TRBJ2-2, with TRBD2 matching 7 bases. Germline V gene lookup returns CDR1 MDHEN and CDR2 SYDVKM. The CDR3 contains 17 residues. Losses at the gene ends were 11 bases for V and 4 bases for J; bases not matched to a gene: 19.

The count of this clone is one. The rearrangement joins TRBV29-1 to TRBJ2-3; D is perhaps TRBD2 (5 bases). The ends were cut back, 6 bases at V and 1 base at J, with 11 bases in the middle. The CDR3 spans 13 residues. Germline V gene sequence: CDR1 SQVTM, CDR2 ANQGSEA. The CDR3 DNA reads as TGCAGCGTCGGACGGGGAGGCACAGATACGCAGTATTTT. It yields the protein CSVGRGGTDTQYF.

This sequence joins TRBV15 and TRBJ1-5; 8 bases are shared with TRBD1. This CDR3 contains 15 residues. The germline gives CDR1 LNHNV, CDR2 YYDKDF (reference sequence). Trimming at V came to 3 bases and at J to 3 bases, leaving 4 bases not matched to a gene. The CDR3 region is CATSSRQGLNQPQHF. CDR3 DNA: TGTGCCACCAGCAGTAGACAGGGGCTCAATCAGCCCCAGCATTTT.

The rearrangement joins TRBV28 to TRBJ1-3, with 8 bases matching TRBD1. The germline V gene encodes CDR1 MDHEN and CDR2 SYDVKM. The ends lost 3 bases at V and 4 bases at J; junction bases unmatched: 5. This CDR3 is built from 15 residues. CDR3 sequence: CASSFADRAGNTIYF. The CDR3 coding sequence is TGTGCCAGCAGTTTCGCGGACAGGGCGGGAAACACCATATATTTT. The complete variable domain, with remaining parts taken from reference TRBV28 and TRBJ1-3, reads DVKVTQSSRYLVKRTGEKVFLECVQDMDHENMFWYRQDPGLGLRLIYFSYDVKMKEKGDIPEGYSVSREKKERFSLILESASTNQTSMYLCASSFADRAGNTIYFGEGSWLTVV.

The count of this clone is one. The chain employs TRBV27 and TRBJ2-3, with a tentative D call TRBD1 (6 bases). V was trimmed by 7 bases and J by 2 bases, leaving 16 bases between them. CDR1 is MNHEY and CDR2 is SMNVEV in the germline V gene (reference sequence). The CDR3 is made up of 15 amino acids. DNA for the CDR3: TGTGCCAGCACCCTTCAGTTGGGGGCCACAGATACGCAGTATTTT. Translated: CASTLQLGATDTQYF.

The chain is built from TRBV11-1 and TRBJ2-1; 10 positions match TRBD2. Trimming at V came to 6 bases and at J to 6 bases, leaving 8 bases not matched to a gene. The CDR3 contains 15 residues. CDR1 is SGHAT, CDR2 FQDESV, per germline (reference sequence). The CDR3 DNA follows: TGTGCCAGCAGAGACGGGACTAGCGAAGTCAATGAGCAGTTCTTC. It is translated as CASRDGTSEVNEQFF.

This rearrangement joins TRBV29-1 to TRBJ2-2; 13 bases fit TRBD2. Germline CDR1 is SQVTM and CDR2 is ANQGSEA. The CDR3 contains 13 residues. After removal of 7 bases from V and 9 bases from J, the junction contained 5 bases not matched to a gene. The CDR3 spells CSAWTSGGRELFF. CDR3 DNA sequence: TGCAGCGCCTGGACTAGCGGGGGAAGGGAGCTGTTTTTT.

V usage is TRBV6-1 and J usage is TRBJ1-1; D is possibly TRBD1 (5 bases). Trimming left V 1 base short and J 0 bases short, with 9 bases between. The CDR3 is made up of 15 amino acids. CDR1 is MNHNS and CDR2 is SASEGT in the germline V gene. Here the CDR3 DNA reads TGTGCCAGCAGTGAAGTCGGGGGTGTGAACACTGAAGCTTTCTTT. It yields the protein CASSEVGGVNTEAFF.

This clone was picked up one time. The chain links TRBV6-8 to TRBJ1-1; 11 bases are shared with TRBD1. This CDR3 has 15 amino acids. Germline trimming cut 5 bases from V and 4 bases from J; bases unmatched to any gene: 6. The germline CDR1 and CDR2 sequences are MNHGY and SAAAGT. CDR3 amino acids: CASSRTGGGSTEAFF. DNA of the CDR3: TGTGCCAGCAGTCGGACAGGGGGCGGGAGCACTGAAGCTTTCTTT.

The rearrangement uses TRBV6-8 and TRBJ2-4; D ambiguous. CDR3 length: 18 residues. Deletions cut 0 bases from V and 0 bases from J, with 15 bases between. Per germline, CDR1 MNHGY and CDR2 SAAAGT. CDR3 DNA: TGTGCCAGCAGTTACTCAGGGCAGTCATGGGGAGCCAAAAACATTCAGTACTTC. It translates to CASSYSGQSWGAKNIQYF.

The rearrangement uses TRBV28 and TRBJ2-6, with D possibly being TRBD1 (7 bases). The germline V gene has CDR1 MDHEN and CDR2 SYDVKM. Deletions cut 6 bases from V and 0 bases from J, with 24 bases between. CDR3 length equals 20 residues. The CDR3, as DNA: TGTGCCAGCAGCGCCATTAGTCAGGGGGGTCCTCCCTCTGGGGCCAACGTCCTGACTTTC. It yields the protein CASSAISQGGPPSGANVLTF.

This clone was observed a single time. The chain joins TRBV19 to TRBJ2-5, with 7 bases lining up with TRBD1. The CDR3 loop spans 14 amino acids. CDR1 is LNHDA and CDR2 is SQIVND in the germline V gene (reference sequence). V gave up 3 bases and J gave up 5 bases; unmatched junction bases: 6. The CDR3 loop is CASSIMGRGETQYF. The CDR3, as DNA: TGTGCCAGTAGTATCATGGGCAGGGGGGAGACCCAGTACTTC. Together with reference TRBV19 and TRBJ2-5, the CDR3 gives the full variable domain: DGGITQSPKYLFRKEGQNVTLSCEQNLNHDAMYWYRQDPGQGLRLIYYSQIVNDFQKGDIAEGYSVSREKKESFPLTVTSAQKNPTAFYLCASSIMGRGETQYFGPGTRLLVL.